A selection of T cell receptor beta chains follows, all from one sample in a study of T-cell memory formation after mild COVID-19. TCRdb called the 5' RACE reads again in MiXCR, with one record for every CDR3 protein. The repertoire holds 350,000 to 550,000 distinct CDR3 sequences, about a sixth seen once, with around a fifth in the top ten. Source material: PBMCs or a T cell subset sorted from them (not recorded which). The receptor set was obtained from a man in his late teens or twenties who had mild COVID-19 (a few samples of this study predate the infection). Cell type and time point are not known. CDR3s include the opening cysteine and the closing phenylalanine or tryptophan. A D gene is named only where the DNA matches it firmly. Rows give clone size only sometimes, using once, few, many, or a class for an expanded clone.

clone size: few
D gene: NA
V gene: TRBV5-3
J gene: TRBJ2-7
CDR3 protein: CARSSCGRDTYEQYF
CDR3 DNA: TGTGCCAGAAGCAGCTGCGGACGGGACACCTACGAGCAGTACTTC

clone size: many
D gene: TRBD1
V gene: TRBV28
J gene: TRBJ2-7
CDR3 protein: CASIPGTGTSYEQYF
CDR3 DNA: TGTGCCAGCATTCCCGGGACAGGGACCTCCTACGAGCAGTACTTC

clone size: few
D gene: TRBD1
V gene: TRBV6-5
J gene: TRBJ1-5
CDR3 protein: CANATGRGNNQPQHF
CDR3 DNA: TGTGCCAACGCGACAGGGAGGGGTAACAATCAGCCCCAGCATTTT

clone size: NA
D gene: TRBD2
V gene: TRBV4-2
J gene: TRBJ2-7
CDR3 protein: CASSSAGKPYEQYF
CDR3 DNA: TGTGCCAGCAGTTCAGCGGGGAAACCCTACGAGCAGTACTTC

clone size: NA
D gene: NA
V gene: TRBV9
J gene: TRBJ2-3
CDR3 protein: CASSVGGRGTDTQYF
CDR3 DNA: TGTGCCAGCAGCGTAGGGGGTCGGGGCACAGATACGCAGTATTTT

clone size: many
D gene: NA
V gene: TRBV7-2
J gene: TRBJ2-2
CDR3 protein: CASSSYTAWTGELFF
CDR3 DNA: TGTGCCAGCAGCTCATACACAGCCTGGACCGGGGAGCTGTTTTTT

clone size: few
D gene: NA
V gene: TRBV4-1
J gene: TRBJ2-6
CDR3 protein: CASSQVWSSGANVLTF
CDR3 DNA: TGCGCCAGCAGCCAGGTTTGGAGCTCTGGGGCCAACGTCCTGACTTTC

clone size: few
D gene: NA
V gene: TRBV3-1
J gene: TRBJ2-3
CDR3 protein: CASSPPWAGARTDTQYF
CDR3 DNA: TGTGCCAGCAGCCCGCCTTGGGCGGGGGCCCGCACAGATACGCAGTATTTT

clone size: NA
D gene: NA
V gene: TRBV5-1
J gene: TRBJ2-1
CDR3 protein: CASSLGAGNSYNEQFF
CDR3 DNA: TGCGCCAGCAGCTTGGGGGCAGGGAACTCCTACAATGAGCAGTTCTTC

clone size: few
D gene: NA
V gene: TRBV5-5
J gene: TRBJ2-2
CDR3 protein: CASSLKGTGELFF
CDR3 DNA: TGTGCCAGCAGCTTGAAGGGTACCGGGGAGCTGTTTTTT

clone size: NA
D gene: NA
V gene: TRBV29-1
J gene: TRBJ2-3
CDR3 protein: CSVEVAVAGDTQYF
CDR3 DNA: TGCAGCGTTGAAGTAGCAGTGGCGGGAGATACGCAGTATTTT

clone size: few
D gene: NA
V gene: TRBV30
J gene: TRBJ1-1
CDR3 protein: CAWTPLADTEAFF
CDR3 DNA: TGTGCCTGGACCCCCCTGGCGGACACTGAAGCTTTCTTT

clone size: NA
D gene: NA
V gene: TRBV6-2/TRBV6-3
J gene: TRBJ1-1
CDR3 protein: CASFDWNTEAFF
CDR3 DNA: TGTGCCAGCTTCGACTGGAACACTGAAGCTTTCTTT

clone size: NA
D gene: NA
V gene: TRBV11-2
J gene: TRBJ1-5
CDR3 protein: CASSSGRGASNQPQHF
CDR3 DNA: TGTGCCAGCAGCTCGGGGAGGGGAGCGAGCAATCAGCCCCAGCATTTT

clone size: NA
D gene: NA
V gene: TRBV5-1
J gene: TRBJ2-7
CDR3 protein: CASSAGQYYEQYF
CDR3 DNA: TGCGCCAGCAGCGCGGGACAGTACTACGAGCAGTACTTC

clone size: few
D gene: NA
V gene: TRBV20-1
J gene: TRBJ1-5
CDR3 protein: CSAGGSNQPQHF
CDR3 DNA: TGCAGTGCTGGGGGTAGTAATCAGCCCCAGCATTTT

clone size: NA
D gene: NA
V gene: TRBV4-3
J gene: TRBJ2-7
CDR3 protein: CASSQGHRQSEQYF
CDR3 DNA: TGCGCCAGCAGCCAGGGACACCGGCAGAGCGAGCAGTACTTC

clone size: NA
D gene: NA
V gene: TRBV7-9
J gene: TRBJ2-1
CDR3 protein: CASSPSDTRNEQFF
CDR3 DNA: TGTGCCAGCAGCCCGTCCGACACCCGCAATGAGCAGTTCTTC

clone size: few
D gene: NA
V gene: TRBV24-1
J gene: TRBJ2-1
CDR3 protein: CATRIHRPPGLSEQFF
CDR3 DNA: TGTGCCACCAGGATACACAGGCCACCGGGGCTTTCTGAGCAGTTCTTC

clone size: NA
D gene: NA
V gene: TRBV10-3
J gene: TRBJ2-5
CDR3 protein: CAIRDGVQETQYF
CDR3 DNA: TGTGCCATCAGGGACGGGGTACAAGAGACCCAGTACTTC

clone size: NA
D gene: NA
V gene: TRBV12-3/TRBV12-4
J gene: TRBJ2-1
CDR3 protein: CASRLAGASEQFF
CDR3 DNA: TGTGCCAGCAGGCTTGCGGGGGCTAGTGAGCAGTTCTTC

clone size: few
D gene: TRBD1
V gene: TRBV6-5
J gene: TRBJ1-6
CDR3 protein: CASSYSRGGPQSNSPLHF
CDR3 DNA: TGTGCCAGCAGTTACTCAAGAGGGGGCCCTCAGAGTAATTCACCCCTCCACTTT

clone size: few
D gene: NA
V gene: TRBV19
J gene: TRBJ1-5
CDR3 protein: CASSIGYQPQHF
CDR3 DNA: TGTGCCAGTAGTATCGGGTATCAGCCCCAGCATTTT

clone size: few
D gene: TRBD2
V gene: TRBV20-1
J gene: TRBJ2-1
CDR3 protein: CSAGGTSGGGNEQFF
CDR3 DNA: TGCAGTGCTGGCGGGACTAGCGGGGGGGGCAATGAGCAGTTCTTC

clone size: few
D gene: TRBD2
V gene: TRBV5-1
J gene: TRBJ2-1
CDR3 protein: CASSSIGPPGGEQFF
CDR3 DNA: TGCGCCAGCAGCTCGATAGGACCGCCGGGGGGTGAGCAGTTCTTC

clone size: NA
D gene: NA
V gene: TRBV11-1
J gene: TRBJ1-1
CDR3 protein: CASRALNTEAFF
CDR3 DNA: TGTGCCAGCCGGGCGTTGAACACTGAAGCTTTCTTT

clone size: many
D gene: NA
V gene: TRBV7-9
J gene: TRBJ2-1
CDR3 protein: CASSSIGSPDEQFF
CDR3 DNA: TGTGCCAGCAGCTCAATAGGGAGTCCCGATGAGCAGTTCTTC

clone size: few
D gene: TRBD2
V gene: TRBV12-3/TRBV12-4
J gene: TRBJ2-1
CDR3 protein: CASAKRGGLNNEQFF
CDR3 DNA: TGTGCCAGCGCGAAGCGGGGGGGCCTGAACAATGAGCAGTTCTTC

clone size: NA
D gene: NA
V gene: TRBV24-1
J gene: TRBJ2-2
CDR3 protein: CATSDRENTGELFF
CDR3 DNA: TGTGCCACCAGTGATAGAGAAAACACCGGGGAGCTGTTTTTT

clone size: many
D gene: NA
V gene: TRBV6-6
J gene: TRBJ2-3
CDR3 protein: CASTEGDTQYF
CDR3 DNA: TGTGCCAGCACTGAAGGGGATACGCAGTATTTT

clone size: NA
D gene: NA
V gene: TRBV6-1
J gene: TRBJ2-3
CDR3 protein: CASSDWRTSTDTQYF
CDR3 DNA: TGTGCCAGCAGTGACTGGCGGACTAGCACAGATACGCAGTATTTT

clone size: few
D gene: TRBD2
V gene: TRBV5-1
J gene: TRBJ2-1
CDR3 protein: CASSPLAESSYNEQFF
CDR3 DNA: TGCGCCAGCAGCCCACTAGCGGAGAGCTCCTACAATGAGCAGTTCTTC

clone size: few
D gene: TRBD2
V gene: TRBV7-2
J gene: TRBJ2-7
CDR3 protein: CASSPGLAGASTYEQYF
CDR3 DNA: TGTGCCAGCAGCCCCGGCCTAGCGGGGGCCTCGACCTACGAGCAGTACTTC

clone size: few
D gene: NA
V gene: TRBV10-3
J gene: TRBJ2-5
CDR3 protein: CAISESISGEETQYF
CDR3 DNA: TGTGCCATCAGTGAGTCCATTAGTGGTGAGGAGACCCAGTACTTC

clone size: few
D gene: TRBD2
V gene: TRBV4-2
J gene: TRBJ2-7
CDR3 protein: CASSQELAGGSYEQYF
CDR3 DNA: TGTGCCAGCAGCCAAGAGTTAGCGGGAGGTTCCTACGAGCAGTACTTC

clone size: few
D gene: NA
V gene: TRBV6-5
J gene: TRBJ2-4
CDR3 protein: CATRGGGLAKNIQYF
CDR3 DNA: TGTGCCACCCGGGGTGGGGGGCTAGCCAAAAACATTCAGTACTTC

clone size: many
D gene: NA
V gene: TRBV7-2
J gene: TRBJ2-3
CDR3 protein: CASRPAFGTDTQYF
CDR3 DNA: TGTGCCAGCCGCCCGGCATTCGGCACAGATACGCAGTATTTT

clone size: NA
D gene: TRBD1
V gene: TRBV4-2
J gene: TRBJ1-5
CDR3 protein: CASRRDRVSQPQHF
CDR3 DNA: TGTGCCAGCCGCCGGGACAGGGTTAGTCAGCCCCAGCATTTT

clone size: NA
D gene: NA
V gene: TRBV5-1
J gene: TRBJ1-1
CDR3 protein: CASSLVGGDLSEAFF
CDR3 DNA: TGCGCCAGCAGCTTGGTGGGAGGGGACCTTTCTGAAGCTTTCTTT

clone size: NA
D gene: NA
V gene: TRBV4-1
J gene: TRBJ1-5
CDR3 protein: CASSQAGVNQPQHF
CDR3 DNA: TGCGCCAGCAGCCAAGCAGGGGTAAATCAGCCCCAGCATTTT

clone size: many
D gene: NA
V gene: TRBV12-3/TRBV12-4
J gene: TRBJ2-2
CDR3 protein: CASRDSTGELFF
CDR3 DNA: TGTGCCAGTCGCGACAGTACCGGGGAGCTGTTTTTT

clone size: few
D gene: TRBD1
V gene: TRBV5-1
J gene: TRBJ1-1
CDR3 protein: CASSKQGSDTEAFF
CDR3 DNA: TGCGCCAGCAGTAAACAGGGGTCCGACACTGAAGCTTTCTTT

clone size: NA
D gene: NA
V gene: TRBV6-5
J gene: TRBJ2-3
CDR3 protein: CASSYRGRDTDTQYF
CDR3 DNA: TGTGCCAGCAGTTACAGGGGACGGGATACAGATACGCAGTATTTT

clone size: few
D gene: NA
V gene: TRBV19
J gene: TRBJ2-1
CDR3 protein: CASSAQKATEQFF
CDR3 DNA: TGTGCCAGTAGTGCACAGAAAGCAACTGAGCAGTTCTTC

clone size: NA
D gene: NA
V gene: TRBV11-2
J gene: TRBJ1-1
CDR3 protein: CASSLEFGRPNTEAFF
CDR3 DNA: TGTGCCAGCAGCTTAGAGTTTGGCAGACCGAACACTGAAGCTTTCTTT

clone size: NA
D gene: NA
V gene: TRBV5-1
J gene: TRBJ2-2
CDR3 protein: CARSLAGGELFF
CDR3 DNA: TGCGCCAGAAGCTTGGCCGGAGGGGAGCTGTTTTTT